Each of the 21 T cell receptor beta chains below was sequenced from the same sample in a study of blood T cell repertoires in COVID-19. This table comes from immunoSEQ multiplex PCR, and its TCRdb copy is limited to in-frame clones, with some not included. Of 100,000 or so clones detected, approximately 80% appear once; the ten largest clones hold around an eighth. Sequencing input: peripheral blood. Source of these receptors: a man between 45 and 60 years old with active or convalescent COVID-19.

The J gene is TRBJ1-4, the V gene TRBV4-1; D is ambiguous. There are 16 residues in the CDR3. V was cut by 0 bases and J by 0 bases, with 8 bases left in between. The germline V gene has CDR1 MGHRA and CDR2 YSYEKL. CDR3 region: CASSQDPGTTNEKLFF. Here the CDR3 DNA reads TGCGCCAGCAGCCAAGATCCGGGTACAACTAATGAAAAACTGTTTTTT.

V is TRBV5-1 and J is TRBJ1-2; 10 bases fit TRBD1. Germline V gene data show CDR1 as SGHRS and CDR2 as YFSETQ. This CDR3 comprises 14 residues. The junction had 6 bases not matched to a gene; V was cut back by 4 bases and J by 6 bases. The CDR3 region has the DNA TGCGCCAGCAGCCGGACAGGGGGGGAAAATGGCTACACCTTC. Protein product: CASSRTGGENGYTF.

The chain uses TRBV6-5 and TRBJ1-1; TRBD1 agrees at 8 bases. The germline V gene encodes CDR1 MNHEY and CDR2 SVGAGI. The length of the CDR3 is 13 residues. The junction had 3 bases not matched to a gene; V was cut back by 6 bases and J by 3 bases. The CDR3 loop reads CASRDRVDTEAFF. The CDR3 nucleotides read TGTGCCAGCAGGGACAGGGTGGACACTGAAGCTTTCTTT.

The chain couples TRBV11-2 to TRBJ2-7; 9 bases line up with TRBD2. Germline V gives CDR1 SGHAT, CDR2 FQNNGV. The V and J ends lost 3 bases and 7 bases, in that order; junction bases with no gene match: 13. The CDR3 length is 16 residues. The CDR3: CASSFDFGGRVGEQYF. As DNA, the CDR3 is TGTGCCAGCAGCTTCGATTTCGGCGGGAGGGTAGGAGAGCAGTACTTC.

This chain links TRBV11-3 with TRBJ2-1, with D maybe TRBD1 (6 bases). The CDR3 loop spans 14 amino acids. Trimming stripped 5 bases from V and 0 bases from J, with 8 bases between. Germline assignment: CDR1 SGHNT and CDR2 YENEEA. The CDR3 protein is CASSRDISYNEQFF. The CDR3 nucleotides are TGTGCCAGCAGCCGGGACATCTCCTACAATGAGCAGTTCTTC. The whole variable domain, remainder taken from reference TRBV11-3 and TRBJ2-1, is EAGVVQSPRYKIIEKKQPVAFWCNPISGHNTLYWYLQNLGQGPELLIRYENEEAVDDSQLPKDRFSAERLKGVDSTLKIQPAELGDSAVYLCASSRDISYNEQFFGPGTRLTVL.

This chain connects TRBV19 to TRBJ2-5; maybe TRBD2 (6 bases). The CDR3 totals 15 residues. Between the trimmed V and J ends, which lost 1 base and 5 bases, there was a span of 14 bases. CDR1 is LNHDA, CDR2 SQIVND, per germline (reference sequence). DNA for the CDR3: TGTGCCAGTAGTATAGGCGGGGTAGGTGGGGAGACCCAGTACTTC. It specifies CASSIGGVGGETQYF.

The chain combines TRBV9 with TRBJ1-2; D is possibly TRBD1 (5 bases). Germline loops: CDR1 SGDLS, CDR2 YYNGEE. Deletions cut 0 bases from V and 7 bases from J, with 10 bases between. The CDR3 contains 13 residues. Here the CDR3 DNA reads TGTGCCAGCAGCGTAGAAGGGGAGGGTGGCTACACCTTC. This encodes CASSVEGEGGYTF.

The chain is built from TRBV5-6 and TRBJ2-5, with TRBD2 as a possible D gene (6 bases). CDR1 is SGHDT and CDR2 is YYEEEE in the germline V gene. Trimming took 4 bases from V and 1 from J, leaving 17 bases between them. There are 16 residues in the CDR3. CDR3 sequence (DNA): TGTGCCAGCAGCCGTAAAACCGGGAGAGGCCAAGAGACCCAGTACTTC. Its protein is CASSRKTGRGQETQYF. Variable domain in full (rest from reference TRBV5-6 and TRBJ2-5): DAGVTQSPTHLIKTRGQQVTLRCSPKSGHDTVSWYQQALGQGPQFIFQYYEEEERQRGNFPDRFSGHQFPNYSSELNVNALLLGDSALYLCASSRKTGRGQETQYFGPGTRLLVL.

The genes are TRBV28 and TRBJ1-1, with TRBD1 matching 7 bases. The CDR3 is 15 amino acids. The V gene end was trimmed by 1 base and the J gene end by 1 base; junction bases not matched to a gene: 3. CDR1 MDHEN and CDR2 SYDVKM come from the germline V gene. CDR3 region: CASSLLGTANTEAFF. CDR3 bases: TGTGCCAGCAGTTTATTAGGGACAGCGAACACTGAAGCTTTCTTT.

V gene TRBV5-6 combines with J gene TRBJ2-1, with a weak D call TRBD2 (8 bases). Germline V lookup: CDR1 SGHDT, CDR2 YYEEEE. With 4 bases removed from V and 9 bases from J, the gap between germline ends came to 17 bases. The CDR3 spans 14 residues. The CDR3 here is CASSKGTRQGEQFF. The CDR3 DNA reads as TGTGCCAGCAGCAAGGGGACTAGACAGGGTGAGCAGTTCTTC. Complete variable domain (other parts from reference TRBV5-6 and TRBJ2-1): DAGVTQSPTHLIKTRGQQVTLRCSPKSGHDTVSWYQQALGQGPQFIFQYYEEEERQRGNFPDRFSGHQFPNYSSELNVNALLLGDSALYLCASSKGTRQGEQFFGPGTRLTVL.

J is TRBJ2-2 and V is TRBV7-8; D not certain. Germline V gene data show CDR1 as SGHVS and CDR2 as FQNEAQ. The CDR3 extends over 15 amino acids. V dropped 1 base and J dropped 1 base, with 7 bases sitting between them. CDR3 region: CASSLVVENTGELFF. DNA of the CDR3: TGTGCCAGCAGCTTAGTCGTAGAGAACACCGGGGAGCTGTTTTTT.

This clone showed up just once. The rearrangement links TRBV6-5 to TRBJ1-3; D remains unclear. This CDR3 has 14 residues. Germline V gives CDR1 MNHEY, CDR2 SVGAGI. V shed 6 bases and J shed 4 bases, with 13 bases lying between them. The CDR3 DNA reads as TGTGCCAGCAGCCTAGATAGCCCAGGAAACACCATATATTTT. Protein sequence: CASSLDSPGNTIYF.

The chain recombines TRBV28 with TRBJ2-3; perhaps TRBD1 as D (6 bases). Germline loops: CDR1 MDHEN, CDR2 SYDVKM. The length of the CDR3 is 18 residues. Trimming left V 2 bases short and J 6 bases short, with 24 bases between. This chain's CDR3 is CASSLQRALSRGHDTQYF. The CDR3 region has the DNA TGTGCCAGCAGTTTACAGAGGGCGTTGAGCAGGGGCCATGATACGCAGTATTTT.

This chain links TRBV27 with TRBJ2-3; D possibly corresponds to TRBD2 (6 bases). The CDR3 has 13 residues. Germline CDR1 MNHEY, CDR2 SMNVEV (reference sequence). The germline V and J ends were trimmed by 3 bases and 3 bases, with 7 bases remaining between them. The CDR3 region is CASSFGRTDTQYF. The CDR3 DNA sequence: TGTGCCAGCAGTTTCGGGAGAACAGATACGCAGTATTTT.

V is TRBV30 and J is TRBJ2-1, with TRBD1 identical over 8 bases. Trimming took 4 bases from V and 9 from J; bases not matched to a gene: 11. Germline V gene data show CDR1 as GTSNPN and CDR2 as SVGIG (reference sequence). The CDR3 is 14 residues long. Here the CDR3 DNA reads TGTGCCTGGAACTCCCAGGACAGGGTCAGTGAGCAGTTCTTC. It encodes CAWNSQDRVSEQFF.

This clone was recorded once. The rearrangement uses TRBV2 and TRBJ1-5; unclear D gene. Trimming left V 4 bases short and J 3 bases short, with 13 bases between. Looked up from germline, CDR1 is SNHLY and CDR2 is FYNNEI. CDR3 length equals 15 residues. CDR3 sequence reads: CASSAEDGYNQPQHF. The CDR3 DNA sequence: TGTGCCAGCAGTGCAGAAGACGGGTACAATCAGCCCCAGCATTTT.

This clone was seen just once. The rearrangement links TRBV19 to TRBJ2-7, with 8 nucleotides matching TRBD2. The CDR3 spans 13 residues. Germline-derived CDR1 and CDR2 are LNHDA and SQIVND (reference sequence). After removal of 5 bases from V and 3 bases from J, the junction contained 3 bases not matched to a gene. The CDR3 region has the DNA TGTGCCAGTAGTGAGCGGGAGAGCTACGAGCAGTACTTC. This gives the protein CASSERESYEQYF.

V is TRBV5-6 and J is TRBJ1-2, with 8 bases fitting TRBD1. This CDR3 is 14 amino acids long. The germline CDR1 and CDR2 sequences are SGHDT and YYEEEE. The ends lost 4 bases at V and 7 bases at J; junction bases unmatched: 9. CDR3 in amino acids: CASSEPTDRGGYTF. The DNA for the CDR3 is TGTGCCAGCAGCGAACCGACCGACAGGGGTGGCTACACCTTC.

The V gene is TRBV19, the J gene TRBJ2-3, with D hard to call. Between the trimmed V and J ends, which lost 8 bases and 3 bases, there was a span of 12 bases. This CDR3 region has 13 residues. Germline CDR1 LNHDA, CDR2 SQIVND (reference sequence). Written as DNA, the CDR3 is TGTGCCAGTGGGCTCTTAGGTACAGATACGCAGTATTTT. Its translation: CASGLLGTDTQYF.

J is TRBJ1-4 and V is TRBV4-1, with 7 bases matching TRBD1. The CDR3 has 14 residues. Germline trimming cut 4 bases from V and 5 bases from J; bases unmatched to any gene: 4. Germline V gene sequence: CDR1 MGHRA, CDR2 YSYEKL. For the CDR3, the DNA is TGCGCCAGCAGCCCGGGACAGCACAATGAAAAACTGTTTTTT. Translation gives CASSPGQHNEKLFF.

This chain uses TRBV7-2 with TRBJ2-1, with 11 bases that match TRBD2. Germline-derived CDR1 and CDR2 are SGHTA and FQGNSA. Unmatched junction bases numbered 12, after V lost 2 bases and J lost 9 bases. The CDR3 is 17 residues long. CDR3 residues: CASSLSPLAGGAREQFF. Here the CDR3 DNA reads TGTGCCAGCAGCTTAAGTCCCCTAGCGGGAGGTGCCCGTGAGCAGTTCTTC.